This TCR beta chain was recorded in a study of blood T cell repertoires in COVID-19 (TCRdb year 2020). For context, the study as a whole: Samples from collaborators originated in the United States, Italy and Spain and spanned both the acute and convalescent phases of COVID-19. The material from the prospective study consisted of cDNA or gDNA derived from T cells, B-cell-depleted T cells, or PBMCs. Deeply sampled blood TCRbeta repertoires from subjects exposed to, actively infected with, or recovered from COVID-19 were included in the dataset. The repertoires were released in a freely available public database intended as a resource for research on the immune response to SARS-CoV-2. Samples were obtained from the ongoing ImmuneRACE study (first 160 participants) and from some 1,300 subjects provided by 6 global collaborators. A de-identified subject ID, COVID-19 status, age in years and sex were almost always included in the sample metadata. HLA class I and class II types, where available, came from metadata supplied by the sample provider rather than from assay-based typing. General findings and caveats noted by the study authors: How much clinical and demographic metadata was included differed by source and by participant, and the metadata was provided uncurated.

Comment on this clone: It lacks a known antigen. No base qualities exist here, and no much larger clone lies one base off it. Other DNA variants within this sample encode the same CDR3.

TCRbeta CDR3 regions were amplified from genomic DNA by means of the immunoSEQ Assay, a bias-controlled multiplex PCR. In the paper's pipeline: The number of nucleated cells in each sample was estimated by amplification of reference gene primers within the assay. To quantify the absolute abundance of each unique TCRbeta CDR3 rearrangement, sequence reads were collapsed and filtered. Productive Simpson clonality was computed per sample as the square root of Simpson's diversity index over productive rearrangements. Not all clones reach the TCRdb copy of this immuneACCESS table, which keeps in-frame sequences only. Checked studies attribute under half of the gap to unresolved V genes and leave the rest unexplained. That table is the source of V, J and clone size, and D and trimming were worked out from the DNA. The sample data list approximately 500,000 clones, and approximately 91% of these were observed just once. The ten most abundant clones make up less than 9.5% of the sample.

At one collaborating source in Seattle, patients were enrolled during active infection and were followed longitudinally through the course of disease. The collaborating institutions used their own protocols to collect whole blood in K2EDTA tubes. For TCRbeta analysis, collaborator samples were shipped as frozen whole blood, as isolated PBMCs, or as DNA extracted from either sample type. Via the germline V gene, CDR1 is SGHTA and CDR2 FQGNSA. The trim is 1 base for V and 0 bases for J, with a gap of 7 bases between the germline ends. From its cysteine to its phenylalanine, the CDR3 spans 14 amino acids. Of all the DNA, just the CDR3 is kept, 42 bases in frame from base 1.

The TCR comes from a woman aged 45-60 years with COVID-19, enrolled during active disease. Source material: peripheral blood. Here the chain combines TRBV7-2 and TRBJ2-7; the D region possibly corresponds to TRBD2 (5 bases align). The nucleotide sequence reads as follows: TGTGCCAGCAGCTTAGTGGGGAGCTCCTACGAGCAGTACTTC. This codes for CASSLVGSSYEQYF.